The 26 T cell receptor beta chains in this list originate from one sample, sequenced in a study of T cell repertoires in cytomegalovirus infection. TCRdb used MiXCR to reprocess the reads, holding one entry per CDR3 protein. Of a few hundred thousand distinct CDR3 sequences listed, about 25% are singletons. Material: PBMCs. The receptors derive from a human donor in good health (CMV status not recorded). Some clones in this sample may be carry-over from other donors' samples.

This chain joins TRBV20-1 and TRBJ2-1, with 9 bases fitting TRBD2. V lost 3 bases, J lost 6 bases, and 6 bases stayed unmatched. From germline, CDR1 is DFQATT and CDR2 SNEGSKA (reference sequence). This CDR3 is 14 amino acids long. The CDR3 here is CSASQGLAGNEQFF. The CDR3 region has the DNA TGCAGTGCTAGCCAGGGACTAGCAGGCAATGAGCAGTTCTTC.

The V and J genes are TRBV27 and TRBJ2-3; D is possibly TRBD2 (6 bases). Trimming removed 3 bases from V and 4 bases from J, with 14 bases in between. The CDR3 is 15 amino acids. From germline, CDR1 is MNHEY and CDR2 SMNVEV (reference sequence). This CDR3 reads CASSFSSGAADTQYF. The CDR3 DNA is TGTGCCAGCAGTTTTAGTTCGGGAGCGGCAGATACGCAGTATTTT.

This clonotype was seen a handful of times. The V and J genes are TRBV7-9 and TRBJ1-2; no reliable D call. Trimming removed 3 bases from V and 10 bases from J, with 15 bases in between. CDR1 is SEHNR and CDR2 is FQNEAQ in the germline V gene (reference sequence). The CDR3 has 13 amino acids. CDR3 nucleotides: TGTGCCAGCAGCTTCCGGGGTTTTGCTGACTACACCTTC. Its protein product is CASSFRGFADYTF.

This clonotype was found a few times. The chain has TRBV5-1 and TRBJ2-3; D may be TRBD2 (6 bases). This CDR3 spans 14 amino acids. The V and J ends lost 3 bases and 2 bases respectively, with 10 bases between them. The germline CDR1 and CDR2 sequences are SGHRS and YFSETQ. In nucleotides, the CDR3 is TGCGCCAGCAGCTCGGGACTGATCACAGATACGCAGTATTTT. Residues: CASSSGLITDTQYF.

In this sample, this clonotype turned up a few times. The chain recombines TRBV19 with TRBJ2-1; tentative D call: TRBD2 (6 bases). Germline values: CDR1 LNHDA, CDR2 SQIVND (reference sequence). The CDR3 sequence is 14 residues long. The V gene lost 5 bases and the J gene lost 8 bases, with 16 bases spanning the gap. The CDR3 here is CASSVYSTGDEQFF. In DNA form, the CDR3 reads TGTGCCAGTAGTGTTTATAGTACGGGGGATGAGCAGTTCTTC.

This clonotype was picked up a small number of times. This sequence joins TRBV28 and TRBJ1-2; D possibly corresponds to TRBD1 (5 bases). There are 13 residues in the CDR3. Trimming took 6 bases from V and 4 from J, leaving 12 bases between them. Germline assignment: CDR1 MDHEN and CDR2 SYDVKM. CDR3 in amino acids: CASSTGRAYGYTF. CDR3 sequence (DNA): TGTGCCAGCAGCACGGGACGGGCCTATGGCTACACCTTC.

The chain has TRBV4-1 and TRBJ1-1; D is unresolved. The CDR3 has 14 residues. From germline, CDR1 is MGHRA and CDR2 YSYEKL. V was pared by 2 bases and J by 1 base, with 8 bases between. CDR3 sequence: CASSQSASNTEAFF. DNA of the CDR3: TGCGCCAGCAGCCAATCAGCCTCGAACACTGAAGCTTTCTTT.

This clonotype was detected a few times. The chain couples TRBV7-2 to TRBJ2-7; 8 bases align to TRBD1. Germline V gene sequence: CDR1 SGHTA, CDR2 FQGNSA. The CDR3 is made up of 14 amino acids. The ends lost 5 bases at V and 3 bases at J; junction bases unmatched: 6. The CDR3 protein is CASSTSGQGYEQYF. CDR3 coding DNA: TGTGCCAGCAGCACCTCCGGACAGGGCTACGAGCAGTACTTC.

Only a few counts were recorded for this clonotype. This rearrangement joins TRBV27 to TRBJ2-3; D is ambiguous. V lost 4 bases and J lost 6, with 11 bases in between. The germline V gene encodes CDR1 MNHEY and CDR2 SMNVEV (reference sequence). This CDR3 is built from 13 residues. The CDR3 bases are TGTGCCAGCAGTTGGGGAAGGGTGGATACGCAGTATTTT. Protein: CASSWGRVDTQYF.

J is TRBJ2-1 and V is TRBV6-1, with 7 bases identical to TRBD2. The CDR3 has 18 residues. The J segment lost 3 bases and the V segment lost 1 base, leaving 12 bases of the junction unmatched. Germline lookup yields CDR1 MNHNS and CDR2 SASEGT. CDR3 amino acids: CASSEGGGRWLGYNEQFF. Written as DNA, the CDR3 is TGTGCCAGCAGTGAAGGGGGGGGGAGGTGGCTTGGCTACAATGAGCAGTTCTTC.

This clonotype was detected a few times. The chain joins TRBV6-1 to TRBJ1-5, with D possibly TRBD1 on 5 matching bases. The CDR3 extends over 17 amino acids. Germline lookup yields CDR1 MNHNS and CDR2 SASEGT. V lost 4 bases and J lost 4, with 20 bases in between. The CDR3 region has the DNA TGTGCCAGCAGTGCCCAAAGTCCGACAGCGACGAATCAGCCCCAGCATTTT. It encodes CASSAQSPTATNQPQHF.

A few counts support this clonotype. The chain uses TRBV19 and TRBJ1-5, with 11 bases identical to TRBD1. Germline lookup yields CDR1 LNHDA and CDR2 SQIVND (reference sequence). The CDR3 covers 16 residues. J lost 6 bases, V lost 6 bases, and 10 bases had no gene match. The CDR3 DNA reads as TGTGCCAGTAGAGAGTTGAGGACAGGGGGCTTTCAGCCCCAGCATTTT. The encoded protein is CASRELRTGGFQPQHF.

The chain recombines TRBV6-5 with TRBJ2-7; D unclear. Between the trimmed V and J ends, which lost 0 bases and 0 bases, there was a span of 9 bases. The CDR3 consists of 15 residues. Germline V CDR1 and CDR2: MNHEY, SVGAGI. CDR3 sequence (DNA): TGTGCCAGCAGTTACTCGAGGAGCAGCTCCTACGAGCAGTACTTC. This sequence encodes CASSYSRSSSYEQYF.

The V and J genes are TRBV20-1 and TRBJ2-7, with D possibly TRBD2 on 6 matching bases. The CDR3 runs 13 residues. V shed 2 bases and J shed 1 base, with 9 bases lying between them. Per germline, CDR1 DFQATT and CDR2 SNEGSKA (reference sequence). As DNA, the CDR3 is TGCAGTGCTAGAACTAGCAGATCCTACGAGCAGTACTTC. Its translation is CSARTSRSYEQYF.

V is TRBV7-6 and J is TRBJ2-7, with D perhaps TRBD2 (6 bases). The V end was cut by 8 bases, the J end by 5 bases, with 22 bases between. The CDR3 contains 15 residues. CDR1 is SGHVS and CDR2 is FNYEAQ in the germline V gene. CDR3 region: CASSAEAGSRNEQYV. In nucleotides, the CDR3 is TGTGCCAGCTCAGCTGAGGCGGGGAGTAGAAACGAGCAGTACGTC.

The gene calls are TRBV18 and TRBJ2-5, with D uncertain. The CDR3 is made up of 15 amino acids. The V gene's germline CDR1 is KGHSH and CDR2 LQKENI. V was shortened by 2 bases and J by 5 bases, with 15 bases between the two germline ends. CDR3 nucleotide sequence: TGTGCCAGCTCACCATCCCTAACCGCCTCGGAGACCCAGTACTTC. Its translation is CASSPSLTASETQYF.

This clonotype has only a few counts. This chain uses TRBV28 with TRBJ1-1; perhaps TRBD1 as D (6 bases). CDR1 and CDR2 (germline): MDHEN, SYDVKM. V was clipped by 5 bases and J by 4 bases, with 11 bases between them. The CDR3 has 13 amino acids. The CDR3 protein is CASSPVRGTEAFF. The CDR3 DNA follows: TGTGCCAGCAGTCCTGTCAGGGGCACTGAAGCTTTCTTT.

The CDR3 spells CASRGRLPGDEQFF. The CDR3 DNA follows: TGTGCCAGTAGGGGTAGGCTACCAGGGGATGAGCAGTTCTTC. The chain joins TRBV19 to TRBJ2-1; a possible D gene is TRBD1 (6 bases). V was clipped by 6 bases and J by 8 bases, with 17 bases between them. This CDR3 has 14 amino acids. Germline loops: CDR1 LNHDA, CDR2 SQIVND (reference sequence).

The table lists this clonotype with many counts. This chain links TRBV12-3 or TRBV12-4 with TRBJ2-7; no clear D. The V and J ends lost 3 bases and 5 bases respectively, with 11 bases between them. CDR3 size: 13 residues. Here the CDR3 DNA reads TGTGCCAGCAGTTTGGCCCGGTGGGACGAGCAGTACTTC. Translation: CASSLARWDEQYF.

This clonotype was counted ten times or more. The chain joins TRBV7-9 to TRBJ1-3, with D unresolved. Germline V gene sequence: CDR1 SEHNR, CDR2 FQNEAQ (reference sequence). This CDR3 is 15 amino acids long. The germline V and J ends were trimmed by 5 bases and 0 bases, with 11 bases remaining between them. CDR3 nucleotides: TGTGCCAGCAGCGGTACAGCGAACTCTGGAAACACCATATATTTT. Its translation: CASSGTANSGNTIYF.

Only a few counts were recorded for this clonotype. The rearrangement links TRBV6-6 to TRBJ1-1; no clear D. Trimming took 7 bases from V and 0 from J, leaving 6 bases between them. Germline CDR1 and CDR2: MNHNY and SVGAGI (reference sequence). The CDR3 has 12 residues. DNA for the CDR3: TGTGCCAGCAAGCAGCTGAACACTGAAGCTTTCTTT. Translating gives CASKQLNTEAFF.

This chain connects TRBV18 to TRBJ1-5; 10 bases map to TRBD1. The ends lost 6 bases at V and 6 bases at J; junction bases unmatched: 8. This CDR3 spans 15 amino acids. Germline V gives CDR1 KGHSH, CDR2 LQKENI. CDR3 coding DNA: TGTGCCAGCTCCCAAATGACAGGGGGCGGTCAGCCCCAGCATTTT. Protein: CASSQMTGGGQPQHF.

The V call is TRBV18, the J call TRBJ2-1; 10 bases line up with TRBD2. The CDR3 extends over 18 amino acids. The germline gives CDR1 KGHSH, CDR2 LQKENI. The J segment lost 7 bases and the V segment lost 1 base, leaving 13 bases of the junction unmatched. DNA for the CDR3: TGTGCCAGCTCACCACAGGGAGCGGGAGGGCCCGATAAGAATGAGCAGTTCTTC. It translates to CASSPQGAGGPDKNEQFF.

The chain uses TRBV6-2 or TRBV6-3 and TRBJ2-1; 13 nucleotides align to TRBD2. Germline CDR1 is MNHEY and CDR2 is SVGEGT. The CDR3 totals 15 residues. V lost 6 bases and J lost 7; bases outside the gene matches: 6. Written as DNA, the CDR3 is TGTGCCAGCAGCCGAGGACTAGCGGGAGTGAATGAGCAGTTCTTC. Protein sequence: CASSRGLAGVNEQFF.

This clonotype was seen more than once but under ten times. The CDR3: CASSLGTSGTTDTQYF. The CDR3 coding sequence is TGTGCCAGCAGTCTCGGGACTAGCGGGACCACAGATACGCAGTATTTT. The J gene is TRBJ2-3, the V gene TRBV27; 13 positions match TRBD2. The CDR3 is 16 residues long. V trimming: 5 bases; J trimming: 2 bases; junction bases outside the gene matches: 4. Germline CDR1 MNHEY, CDR2 SMNVEV (reference sequence).

The genes are TRBV20-1 and TRBJ2-5; D is possibly TRBD2 (6 bases). The CDR3 contains 14 residues. The ends were cut back, 0 bases at V and 3 bases at J, with 11 bases in the middle. The germline V gene encodes CDR1 DFQATT and CDR2 SNEGSKA (reference sequence). The CDR3 region has the DNA TGCAGTGCTAGAGATGGTAGCGGAGAAGAGACCCAGTACTTC. It is translated as CSARDGSGEETQYF.